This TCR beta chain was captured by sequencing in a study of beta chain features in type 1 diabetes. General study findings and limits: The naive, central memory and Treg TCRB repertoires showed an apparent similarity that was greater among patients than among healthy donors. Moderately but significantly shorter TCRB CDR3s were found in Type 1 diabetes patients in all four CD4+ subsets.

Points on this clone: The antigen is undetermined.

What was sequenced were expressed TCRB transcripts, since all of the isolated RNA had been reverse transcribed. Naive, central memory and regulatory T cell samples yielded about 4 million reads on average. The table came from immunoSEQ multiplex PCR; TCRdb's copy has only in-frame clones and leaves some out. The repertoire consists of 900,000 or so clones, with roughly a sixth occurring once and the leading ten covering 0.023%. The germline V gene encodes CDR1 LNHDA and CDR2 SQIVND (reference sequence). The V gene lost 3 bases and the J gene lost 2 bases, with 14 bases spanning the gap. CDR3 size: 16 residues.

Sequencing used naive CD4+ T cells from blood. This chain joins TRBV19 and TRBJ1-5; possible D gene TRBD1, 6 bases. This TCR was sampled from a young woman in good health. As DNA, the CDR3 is TGTGCCAGTAGTATTTGGGGGGCCACGGGCAATCAGCCCCAGCATTTT. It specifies CASSIWGATGNQPQHF. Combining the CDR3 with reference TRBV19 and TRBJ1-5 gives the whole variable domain DGGITQSPKYLFRKEGQNVTLSCEQNLNHDAMYWYRQDPGQGLRLIYYSQIVNDFQKGDIAEGYSVSREKKESFPLTVTSAQKNPTAFYLCASSIWGATGNQPQHFGDGTRLSIL.